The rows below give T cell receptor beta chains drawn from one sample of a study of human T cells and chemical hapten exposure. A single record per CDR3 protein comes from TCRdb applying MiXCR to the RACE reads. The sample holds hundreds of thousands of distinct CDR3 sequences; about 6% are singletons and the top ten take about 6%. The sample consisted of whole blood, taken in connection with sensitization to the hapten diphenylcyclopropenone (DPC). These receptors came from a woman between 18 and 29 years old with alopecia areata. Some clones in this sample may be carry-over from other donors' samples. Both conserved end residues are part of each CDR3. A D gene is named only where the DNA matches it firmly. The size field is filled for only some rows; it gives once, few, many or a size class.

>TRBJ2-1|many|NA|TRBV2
TGTGCCAGCAGTGAAGGGGGAATCGGTGAGCAGTTCTTC
CASSEGGIGEQFF
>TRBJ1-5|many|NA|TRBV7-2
TGTGCCAGCAGCTTAAGGGGACTCCAAAATCAGCCCCAGCATTTT
CASSLRGLQNQPQHF
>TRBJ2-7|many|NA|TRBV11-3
TGTGCCAGCAGCTTAGACAGGGGCTACGAGCAGTACTTC
CASSLDRGYEQYF
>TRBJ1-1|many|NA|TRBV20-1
TGCAGTGCTTTCTATAGGACGGGAACTGAAGCTTTCTTT
CSAFYRTGTEAFF
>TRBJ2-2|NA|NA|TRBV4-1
TGCGCCAGCAGCCCAGGGGTTGCAGCGAACACCGGGGAGCTGTTTTTT
CASSPGVAANTGELFF
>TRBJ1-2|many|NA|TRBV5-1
TGCGCCAGCAGCGACACATCTAACTATGGCTACACCTTC
CASSDTSNYGYTF
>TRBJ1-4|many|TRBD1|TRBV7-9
TGTGCCAGCAGCTTAGAGACAGGGTTTATTCGAAAACTGTTTTTT
CASSLETGFIRKLFF
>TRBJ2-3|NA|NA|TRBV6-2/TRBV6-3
TGTGCCAGCAGTTACCGGGAAGTGACGGATACGCAGTATTTT
CASSYREVTDTQYF
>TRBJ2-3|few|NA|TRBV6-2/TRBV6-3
TGTGCCAGCAGAACCTGGGGCACAGATACGCAGTATTTT
CASRTWGTDTQYF
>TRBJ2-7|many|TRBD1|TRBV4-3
TGCGCCAGCAGCCAAGATATGTTTGGACAGGGTGAAAACCTATACGAGCAGTACTTC
CASSQDMFGQGENLYEQYF
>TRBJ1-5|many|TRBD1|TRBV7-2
TGTGCCAGCAGCTTAGTTGGGACAGGGAATCAGCCCCAGCATTTT
CASSLVGTGNQPQHF
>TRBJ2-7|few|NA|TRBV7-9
TGTGCCAGCAGCTTAGGGGCGGGTCGATACGAGCAGTACTTC
CASSLGAGRYEQYF
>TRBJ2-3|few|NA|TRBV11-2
TGTGCCAGCAGCTTAATCGGGGCCTACACAGATACGCAGTATTTT
CASSLIGAYTDTQYF
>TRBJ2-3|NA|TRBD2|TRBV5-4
TGTGCCAGCAGCTTACTAGCGGCAGGCACAGATACGCAGTATTTT
CASSLLAAGTDTQYF
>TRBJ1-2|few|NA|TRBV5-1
TGCGCCAGCAGCATAGACAGCTATGGCTACACCTTC
CASSIDSYGYTF
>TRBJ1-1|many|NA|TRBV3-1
TGTGCCAGCAGCCACGAAGGGGGGCAAAATGAAGCTTTCTTT
CASSHEGGQNEAFF
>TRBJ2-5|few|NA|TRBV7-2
TGTGCCAGCAGCCCCGACGGACAAGAGACCCAGTACTTC
CASSPDGQETQYF
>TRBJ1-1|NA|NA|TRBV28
TGTGCCAGCAGTTCGGCGCCAGGAAGGCGAACTGAAGCTTTCTTT
CASSSAPGRRTEAFF
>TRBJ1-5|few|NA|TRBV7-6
TGTGCCAGCAGCTTAGATAGTGGGCATACGGCTAACAATCAGCCCCAGCATTTT
CASSLDSGHTANNQPQHF
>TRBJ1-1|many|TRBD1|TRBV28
TGTGCCAGCAGTTTACCTGGACAGGGGAACACTGAAGCTTTCTTT
CASSLPGQGNTEAFF
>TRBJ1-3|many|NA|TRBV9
TGTGCCAGCAGCGTACAGGATTCTGGAAACACCATATATTTT
CASSVQDSGNTIYF
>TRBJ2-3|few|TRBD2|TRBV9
TGTGCCAGCAGCGTAGGGGGTAGCGGGGGCTTCACAGATACGCAGTATTTT
CASSVGGSGGFTDTQYF
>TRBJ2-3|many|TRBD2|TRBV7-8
TGTGCCAGCAGCAACGGACTAGCGGGGGGGGCACTGGCGCAGTATTTT
CASSNGLAGGALAQYF
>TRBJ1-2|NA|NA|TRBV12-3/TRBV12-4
TGTGCCAGCAGTGCAGGCGCTTACTATGGCTACACCTTC
CASSAGAYYGYTF
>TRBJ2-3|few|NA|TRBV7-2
TGTGCCAGCACCACCGGGGCCTCGCGGGTGGATACGCAGTATTTT
CASTTGASRVDTQYF
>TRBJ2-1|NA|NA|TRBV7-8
TGTGCCAGCGAAGGTAGCGGTGAGCAGTTCTTC
CASEGSGEQFF
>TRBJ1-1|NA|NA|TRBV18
TGTGCCAGCTCACCACGGTTTGCGGGCCTCAGGAAAGCTGAAGCTTTCTTT
CASSPRFAGLRKAEAFF
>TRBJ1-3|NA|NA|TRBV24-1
TGTGCCACTACAGCGTGGGACAAAAAAATGATTCCTGGAAACACCATATATTTT
CATTAWDKKMIPGNTIYF
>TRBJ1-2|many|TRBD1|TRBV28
TGTGCCAGCAGTTTCCCAGGGGGCATTAACTATGGCTACACCTTC
CASSFPGGINYGYTF
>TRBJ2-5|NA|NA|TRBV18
TGTGCCAGCTCAAGCTCCGGGACCGTCGAGACCCAGTACTTC
CASSSSGTVETQYF
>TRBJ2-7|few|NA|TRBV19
TGTGCCAGTAGTATAGGGCTGACGATTACCTACGAGCAGTACTTC
CASSIGLTITYEQYF
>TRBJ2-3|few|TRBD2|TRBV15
TGTGCCACCAGTCGTAGCGGGGCAGAACCTAGCACAGATACGCAGTATTTT
CATSRSGAEPSTDTQYF
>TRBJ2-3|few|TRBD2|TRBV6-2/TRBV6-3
TGTGCCAGCCTCGGACTAGCGGAGAGTCCAGATACGCAGTATTTT
CASLGLAESPDTQYF
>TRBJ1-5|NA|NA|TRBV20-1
TGCAGTGCTAGAGTTGGAGGCCAGCCCCAGCATTTT
CSARVGGQPQHF
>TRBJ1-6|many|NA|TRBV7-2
TGTGCCAGCAGCTTACACTCCGATAATTCACCCCTCCACTTT
CASSLHSDNSPLHF
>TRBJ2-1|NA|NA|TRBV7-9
TGTGCCAGCAGCTTTTCCCACCGCACAGCTGAGCAGTTCTTC
CASSFSHRTAEQFF
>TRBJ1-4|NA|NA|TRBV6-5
TGTGCCAGCAGTTACTTAAAGGGGAGAGGGGAAAAACTGTTTTTT
CASSYLKGRGEKLFF
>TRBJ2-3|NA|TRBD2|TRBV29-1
TGCAGCGGCACGGACTCGGGAGGGGTAGATACGCAGTATTTT
CSGTDSGGVDTQYF
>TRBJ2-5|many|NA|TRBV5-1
TGCGCCAGCAGCTTGGGGTCCCGGCTCGTCGAAGAGACCCAGTACTTC
CASSLGSRLVEETQYF
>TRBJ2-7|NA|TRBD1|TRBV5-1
TGCGCCAGCAGCCGGGACAGTTCTTTGTACGAGCAGTACTTC
CASSRDSSLYEQYF
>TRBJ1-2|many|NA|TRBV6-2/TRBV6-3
TGTGCCAGCCGCTCAGGACCGATTGGACGGGACACCTTC
CASRSGPIGRDTF
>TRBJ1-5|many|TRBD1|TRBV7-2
TGTGCCAGCAGCATATCGGGACAGGGTGATCAGCCCCAGCATTTT
CASSISGQGDQPQHF